Listed below are T cell receptor beta chains from one sample, sequenced in a study of early T cells in non-severe SARS-CoV-2 infection. In TCRdb, the 5' RACE reads were re-called with MiXCR into one record per CDR3 protein. The data show 24,000 or so distinct CDR3 sequences, with around 3.9% seen just once and about 4.4% held by the top ten. The sample consisted of whole blood. The receptors shown here come from an adult who was a healthcare worker with PCR-confirmed SARS-CoV-2 infection or an uninfected control (not recorded which). The CDR3 runs from the conserved cysteine through the conserved F or W. A D gene is named only where the DNA matches it firmly. Size values are once, few and many counts, or a class for expanded clones, and some rows have none.

D: .
V: TRBV18
size: many
J: TRBJ1-1
CDR3: CASSPGTEAFF

D: .
V: TRBV29-1
size: .
J: TRBJ1-4
CDR3: CSVCTGNEKLFF

D: .
V: TRBV20-1
size: .
J: TRBJ1-5
CDR3: CSAGQILSNQPQHF

D: .
V: TRBV2
size: many
J: TRBJ2-1
CDR3: CASSPRGRGQFF

D: .
V: TRBV2
size: .
J: TRBJ1-3
CDR3: CASSDRRSSGNTIYF

D: .
V: TRBV27
size: many
J: TRBJ1-2
CDR3: CASSSSPVYGYTF

D: TRBD1
V: TRBV30
size: many
J: TRBJ1-5
CDR3: CAWSVGTVNQPQHF

D: .
V: TRBV19
size: many
J: TRBJ1-2
CDR3: CASSYHYGYTF

D: TRBD1
V: TRBV7-6
size: medium-sized
J: TRBJ2-2
CDR3: CASSLGTGSALRTGELFF

D: .
V: TRBV12-5
size: few
J: TRBJ2-3
CDR3: CASGLVHGDSGHTDTQYF

D: .
V: TRBV7-9
size: many
J: TRBJ2-7
CDR3: CASRLDTHSYEQYF

D: TRBD1
V: TRBV18
size: few
J: TRBJ2-1
CDR3: CASSRLPGQGDNEQFF

D: .
V: TRBV20-1
size: many
J: TRBJ2-7
CDR3: CSAREGGTDAYEQYF

D: .
V: TRBV28
size: many
J: TRBJ2-5
CDR3: CASSFTGSRETQYF

D: .
V: TRBV27
size: many
J: TRBJ2-3
CDR3: CASSFGRAQDTQYF

D: TRBD2
V: TRBV27
size: few
J: TRBJ2-5
CDR3: CASRGGRTSGQETQYF

D: TRBD1
V: TRBV27
size: many
J: TRBJ1-5
CDR3: CASRPGTDNQPQHF

D: .
V: TRBV15
size: many
J: TRBJ1-5
CDR3: CATSRDPWEGNQPQHF

D: TRBD1
V: TRBV7-8
size: few
J: TRBJ2-2
CDR3: CASNQGAGELFF

D: TRBD2
V: TRBV20-1
size: few
J: TRBJ2-3
CDR3: CSATAGGVHAGVDDTQYF

D: .
V: TRBV29-1
size: many
J: TRBJ1-1
CDR3: CSVERQNTEAFF

D: .
V: TRBV28
size: many
J: TRBJ1-1
CDR3: CASSSAGGDGTEAFF

D: TRBD2
V: TRBV27
size: many
J: TRBJ2-1
CDR3: CASRREGSYNEQFF

D: TRBD1
V: TRBV7-8
size: .
J: TRBJ2-3
CDR3: CASSLDPGQGEYTDTQYF

D: TRBD2
V: TRBV7-2
size: many
J: TRBJ2-5
CDR3: CASSSGLGLGAETQYF

D: .
V: TRBV7-9
size: many
J: TRBJ2-7
CDR3: CASARGPGNEQYF

D: .
V: TRBV28
size: .
J: TRBJ2-7
CDR3: CASGPGPGGAYEQYF

D: TRBD2
V: TRBV27
size: many
J: TRBJ2-2
CDR3: CASSRGSGRPYTGELFF

D: .
V: TRBV7-9
size: .
J: TRBJ1-1
CDR3: CATQENTEAFF

D: .
V: TRBV12-3/TRBV12-4
size: many
J: TRBJ2-2
CDR3: CASSFGPGNGELFF

D: TRBD2
V: TRBV11-1
size: many
J: TRBJ2-2
CDR3: CASSLIVTRGLAGEYTGELFF

D: TRBD1
V: TRBV4-1
size: many
J: TRBJ1-2
CDR3: CASSHVPGQGDSNYGYTF

D: .
V: TRBV3-1
size: many
J: TRBJ2-2
CDR3: CASSQALTSSGELFF

D: TRBD2
V: TRBV15
size: many
J: TRBJ2-1
CDR3: CATRPAGGLHEQFF

D: .
V: TRBV7-9
size: many
J: TRBJ1-2
CDR3: CASSLAIGAPGYTF

D: TRBD2
V: TRBV9
size: many
J: TRBJ2-1
CDR3: CASSGSGSVANEQFF

D: TRBD1
V: TRBV20-1
size: few
J: TRBJ2-7
CDR3: CSARDRSSSYEQYF

D: .
V: TRBV7-3
size: many
J: TRBJ2-1
CDR3: CASSLALRASRNEQFF

D: .
V: TRBV12-3/TRBV12-4
size: many
J: TRBJ2-2
CDR3: CASSPDSNTGELFF

D: TRBD1
V: TRBV3-1
size: many
J: TRBJ2-7
CDR3: CASSISGTGGDEQYF

D: TRBD2
V: TRBV28
size: many
J: TRBJ2-3
CDR3: CASSLWTSWDTQYF

D: .
V: TRBV28
size: few
J: TRBJ1-1
CDR3: CASSLGAEEAFF

D: TRBD2
V: TRBV18
size: .
J: TRBJ2-5
CDR3: CASSPTSVQETQYF

D: TRBD2
V: TRBV12-3/TRBV12-4
size: .
J: TRBJ2-1
CDR3: CASSLKTSTVHEQFF

D: .
V: TRBV7-8
size: many
J: TRBJ1-6
CDR3: CASSSGHARDHLHF

D: TRBD1
V: TRBV18
size: many
J: TRBJ2-5
CDR3: CASSPTGGYQETQYF

D: TRBD2
V: TRBV11-1
size: .
J: TRBJ2-1
CDR3: CASSLVQGAPRLAGDTYNEQFF

D: TRBD2
V: TRBV20-1
size: many
J: TRBJ2-7
CDR3: CSALLGLAGPYEQYF

D: TRBD1
V: TRBV5-4
size: many
J: TRBJ2-7
CDR3: CASSPGTGRHEQYF

D: TRBD1
V: TRBV4-2
size: many
J: TRBJ1-5
CDR3: CASSQGEQGNQPQHF